Here is one T cell receptor beta chain with its context. Germline CDR1 is SGHVS and CDR2 is FQNEAQ. The germline V and J ends were trimmed by 2 bases and 6 bases, with 11 bases remaining between them. The CDR3 is 14 amino acids. These data are taken from a study of blood T cell repertoires in COVID-19. Across the whole study: The study drew acute and convalescent COVID-19 samples from the United States, Italy and Spain. T cells, B-cell-depleted T cells, or PBMCs supplied cDNA or gDNA.

Original handling: From reference gene primer amplification, estimates of nucleated cell counts were derived. Produced via immunoSEQ multiplex PCR; TCRdb's table is partial and in-frame only. V and J calls and clone size follow that table, whereas D and trimming were derived from the DNA. The sample lists roughly 14,000 clones; 73% were seen once. The genes are TRBV7-8 and TRBJ2-1, with TRBD2 as a possible D gene (6 bases). This TCR was sampled from a man aged 65 to 79 with acute or convalescent COVID-19. The source material was peripheral blood. The CDR3 region has the DNA TGTGCCAGCAGCTTACTGGGGGGTGTCAATGAGCAGTTCTTC. Protein sequence: CASSLLGGVNEQFF. Looking up the rest from reference TRBV7-8 and TRBJ2-1 gives the full variable domain: GAGVSQSPRYKVAKRGQDVALRCDPISGHVSLFWYQQALGQGPEFLTYFQNEAQLDKSGLPSDRFFAERPEGSVSTLKIQRTQQEDSAVYLCASSLLGGVNEQFFGPGTRLTVL.